This paragraph reports one TCR beta chain. Each CDR3 protein gets one entry after TCRdb re-called the RT-PCR reads with MiXCR. The sample carries approximately 160,000 distinct CDR3 sequences, 24% recorded once. The data were taken from a study of patients and donors after allogeneic stem cell transplantation. Germline values: CDR1 MNHEY, CDR2 SVGEGT. The CDR3 is made up of 15 amino acids. V lost 3 bases to trimming and J lost 0 bases, with 9 bases between them. The receptor was derived from a human donor who was either an allogeneic HSCT recipient or a stem cell or donor lymphocyte infusion donor (not recorded which). It is not recorded whose cells these are; they may come from a transplant donor. The material sequenced was blood, either unsorted or a sorted T cell fraction (not recorded which). The V call is TRBV6-2 or TRBV6-3, the J call TRBJ2-4; a possible D gene is TRBD2 (6 bases). CDR3 DNA sequence: TGTGCCAGCAGTTATCGGGGGTTAGCCAAAAACATTCAGTACTTC. It translates to CASSYRGLAKNIQYF.